This T cell receptor (beta chain) appears in the sequencing data of a study of Tregs in tolerant kidney transplant recipients. TCRdb's table, derived via immunoSEQ multiplex PCR, lists solely in-frame clones and lacks some. The sample consists of approximately 90,000 clones, approximately 92% of them appearing once. Unstimulated regulatory T cells (CD4+CD25+CD127-), CD4+CD25- non-regulatory cells, CD4 and CD8 cells were FACS-sorted from thawed PBMCs. This CDR3 comprises 18 residues. Germline CDR1 reads SEHNR; CDR2 reads FQNEAQ (reference sequence). With 6 bases clipped from V and 7 bases from J, the junction kept 13 bases outside the gene matches.

Material: CD8+ T cells from blood. The chain combines TRBV7-9 with TRBJ2-2; TRBD2 agrees at 14 bases. The receptor was isolated from a human donor in good health. The CDR3 spells CASRSGLAGVPVGGELFF. CDR3 nucleotides: TGTGCCAGCAGATCGGGACTAGCGGGAGTACCAGTCGGCGGGGAGCTGTTTTTT.